A single sample gave rise to the 25 T cell receptor beta chains below, sequenced in a study of blood T cell repertoires in COVID-19. Here immunoSEQ multiplex PCR was the method, and the copy in TCRdb shows in-frame clones only, minus some. Altogether fewer than 350,000 clones are present, approximately 86% being singletons, with the ten largest covering approximately 4%. The source material was PBMCs or T cells enriched from blood (not recorded which). These receptor sequences come from a woman aged 40 to 50 with acute COVID-19.

V is TRBV4-3 and J is TRBJ2-1; TRBD1 might be the D (5 bases). The germline V and J ends were trimmed by 1 base and 1 base, with 8 bases remaining between them. The CDR3 is 15 residues long. Germline V gene sequence: CDR1 LGHNA, CDR2 YSLEER. The DNA for the CDR3 is TGCGCCAGCAGCCAAGGCAGGGCTTCCTACAATGAGCAGTTCTTC. Translated: CASSQGRASYNEQFF.

The CDR3: CASSWGQSNYGYTF. The DNA for the CDR3 is TGTGCCAGTAGTTGGGGGCAGTCTAACTATGGCTACACCTTC. The chain employs TRBV19 and TRBJ1-2; D possibly corresponds to TRBD1 (6 bases). The V gene's germline CDR1 is LNHDA and CDR2 SQIVND (reference sequence). This CDR3 comprises 14 residues. Trimming removed 5 bases at V and 0 bases at J, with 10 bases between.

V gene TRBV6-5 combines with J gene TRBJ1-2; 10 positions agree with TRBD1. The CDR3 has 14 amino acids. Per germline, CDR1 MNHEY and CDR2 SVGAGI. V shed 6 bases, J shed 3 bases, and the junction held 4 bases outside the gene matches. The CDR3 region is CASSRQGAYYGYTF. The DNA for the CDR3 is TGTGCCAGCAGCCGACAGGGGGCCTACTATGGCTACACCTTC.

This chain links TRBV5-4 with TRBJ2-7; 10 nucleotides align to TRBD2. CDR1 and CDR2 from the germline V gene are SGHNT and YYREEE (reference sequence). Unmatched junction bases numbered 6, after V lost 4 bases and J lost 2 bases. This CDR3 has 15 residues. The CDR3 DNA reads as TGTGCCAGCAGCCCCCGGACTAGCGGAACCTACGAGCAGTACTTC. It encodes CASSPRTSGTYEQYF.

V usage is TRBV9 and J usage is TRBJ1-1; weak D call: TRBD1 (6 bases). CDR1 is SGDLS, CDR2 YYNGEE, per germline. The CDR3 is 15 amino acids. The ends were cut back, 4 bases at V and 0 bases at J, with 13 bases in the middle. CDR3 nucleotides: TGTGCCAGCAGCTTGCAAGGGGGATTGAACACTGAAGCTTTCTTT. Amino acids: CASSLQGGLNTEAFF.

The J gene is TRBJ1-2, the V gene TRBV11-2; the D gene is possibly TRBD1 (5 bases). With 5 bases removed from V and 4 bases from J, the gap between germline ends came to 17 bases. In germline, CDR1 is SGHAT, CDR2 FQNNGV. This CDR3 is 15 amino acids long. Here the CDR3 reads CASSPSRGFGYGYTF. For the CDR3, the DNA is TGTGCCAGCAGCCCCAGTAGGGGTTTCGGCTATGGCTACACCTTC.

The chain has TRBV6-6 and TRBJ1-6; D possibly corresponds to TRBD1 (6 bases). The V gene's germline CDR1 is MNHNY and CDR2 SVGAGI (reference sequence). The CDR3 extends over 15 amino acids. Trimming stripped 7 bases from V and 7 bases from J, with 17 bases between. The CDR3 DNA sequence: TGTGCCAGCACCCAACTCACAGGGTCAAATTCACCCCTCCACTTT. It is translated as CASTQLTGSNSPLHF.

The CDR3 reads CASSFVVRSPYGYTF. The CDR3 region has the DNA TGTGCCAGCAGCTTTGTAGTCCGGTCCCCTTATGGCTACACCTTC. The chain couples TRBV7-9 to TRBJ1-2; no firm D call. Per the germline V gene, CDR1 is SEHNR and CDR2 is FQNEAQ (reference sequence). The V end lost 3 bases, the J end lost 5 bases, and 16 bases lay between the germline ends. The CDR3 length is 15 residues.

This clone has just one count. The V call is TRBV6-6, the J call TRBJ2-7, with TRBD2 identical over 13 bases. The CDR3 totals 13 residues. The trim removed 8 bases at V and 6 bases at J, leaving 4 bases unmatched. Per germline, CDR1 MNHNY and CDR2 SVGAGI (reference sequence). CDR3: CASEGLAGTEQYF. DNA for the CDR3: TGTGCCAGCGAGGGACTAGCGGGGACCGAGCAGTACTTC.

This clone was seen once. The rearrangement uses TRBV19 and TRBJ2-5; TRBD2 matches 12 bases. The CDR3 covers 13 residues. The V gene end was trimmed by 8 bases and the J gene end by 5 bases; junction bases not matched to a gene: 3. CDR1 LNHDA and CDR2 SQIVND come from the germline V gene (reference sequence). CDR3 in DNA: TGTGCCAGTCGGACTAGCGGGGAGGAGACCCAGTACTTC. Its translation: CASRTSGEETQYF. Drawing the rest from reference TRBV19 and TRBJ2-5, the complete variable domain is DGGITQSPKYLFRKEGQNVTLSCEQNLNHDAMYWYRQDPGQGLRLIYYSQIVNDFQKGDIAEGYSVSREKKESFPLTVTSAQKNPTAFYLCASRTSGEETQYFGPGTRLLVL.

V is TRBV25-1 and J is TRBJ2-1, with 8 bases aligning to TRBD2. CDR3 size: 12 residues. J lost 14 bases, V lost 4 bases, and 7 bases had no gene match. Looked up from germline, CDR1 is MGHDK and CDR2 is SYGVNS. Here the CDR3 DNA reads TGTGCCAGCAGTGCGTCGGGAGGGCCAAAGTTCTTC. It yields the protein CASSASGGPKFF.

The chain links TRBV7-3 to TRBJ2-3, with 8 bases that match TRBD2. V was pared by 5 bases and J by 2 bases, with 12 bases of the junction left unmatched. Germline loops: CDR1 SGHTA, CDR2 FQGTGA. The CDR3 runs 17 residues. Written as DNA, the CDR3 is TGTGCCAGCAGCCCCCCCGGTACTAGCGGACCCACAGATACGCAGTATTTT. It codes for CASSPPGTSGPTDTQYF.

The chain joins TRBV4-3 to TRBJ2-7; 10 bases match TRBD2. J gave up 1 base and V 4 bases, and 4 bases lay outside the gene matches. The CDR3 covers 15 residues. CDR1 is LGHNA and CDR2 is YSLEER in the germline V gene. The CDR3 DNA follows: TGCGCCAGCAGCCTTAGCGGGGGGACATCCTACGAGCAGTACTTC. Its translation: CASSLSGGTSYEQYF.

This chain connects TRBV18 to TRBJ2-7; tentative D call: TRBD2 (5 bases). The V gene's germline CDR1 is KGHSH and CDR2 LQKENI. CDR3 length equals 17 residues. The V end lost 1 base, the J end lost 1 base, and 17 bases lay between the germline ends. The CDR3 loop is CASSPRIIRGLSYEQYF. CDR3 in DNA: TGTGCCAGCTCACCACGCATCATTCGGGGTCTTTCCTACGAGCAGTACTTC.

Regarding this clone: Other DNA sequences of this sample code for an identical CDR3. J is TRBJ1-5 and V is TRBV7-2; maybe TRBD1 (5 bases). V shed 0 bases and J shed 4 bases, with 7 bases lying between them. Germline-derived CDR1 and CDR2 are SGHTA and FQGNSA. The length of the CDR3 is 14 residues. In nucleotides, the CDR3 is TGTGCCAGCAGCTTAGCTGGGGGGAATCAGCCCCAGCATTTT. Its protein is CASSLAGGNQPQHF.

As regards this clone: Germline and junction disagree at one end, which may indicate a read error. The chain links TRBV10-3 to TRBJ1-5, with unresolved D. The CDR3 runs to 13 residues. Germline V gene sequence: CDR1 ENHRY, CDR2 SYGVKD. The CDR3 protein is CAISVNSDQPQHF. The CDR3, as DNA: TGTGCCATCAGTGTTAATAGCGATCAGCCCCAGCATTTT.

The J gene is TRBJ1-3, the V gene TRBV18; D ambiguous. Germline-derived CDR1 and CDR2 are KGHSH and LQKENI. This CDR3 has 16 amino acids. V was trimmed by 3 bases and J by 0 bases, leaving 12 bases between them. CDR3 in DNA: TGTGCCAGCTCACCCGAAACGGGTTACTCTGGAAACACCATATATTTT. Translating it yields CASSPETGYSGNTIYF.

V is TRBV10-3 and J is TRBJ2-3; D is undetermined. V was trimmed by 7 bases and J by 2 bases, leaving 10 bases between them. The CDR3 loop spans 13 amino acids. Germline V gene lookup returns CDR1 ENHRY and CDR2 SYGVKD. The CDR3 region is CAITGGDTDTQYF. DNA for the CDR3: TGTGCCATCACTGGCGGCGACACAGATACGCAGTATTTT.

This clone was counted many times. The chain links TRBV9 to TRBJ2-3; 8 bases are a match to TRBD2. CDR1 and CDR2 from the germline V gene are SGDLS and YYNGEE. The CDR3 has 14 amino acids. The V gene end was trimmed by 4 bases and the J gene end by 4 bases; junction bases not matched to a gene: 5. Here the CDR3 reads CASSPGGPSDTQYF. Written as DNA, the CDR3 is TGTGCCAGCAGCCCGGGGGGGCCTTCAGATACGCAGTATTTT.

The gene calls are TRBV7-9 and TRBJ2-1; 8 bases map to TRBD1. J lost 0 bases, V lost 5 bases, and 6 bases had no gene match. CDR3 length: 16 residues. CDR1 and CDR2 (germline): SEHNR, FQNEAQ (reference sequence). The CDR3 DNA reads as TGTGCCAGCAGCCGTAGACAGGGGAGCTCCTACAATGAGCAGTTCTTC. Protein sequence: CASSRRQGSSYNEQFF.

The chain recombines TRBV28 with TRBJ1-5; D uncertain. The CDR3 spans 12 residues. Deletions cut 7 bases from V and 5 bases from J, with 9 bases between. Germline CDR1 and CDR2: MDHEN and SYDVKM. The CDR3 protein is CASNAGDQPQHF. Here the CDR3 DNA reads TGTGCCAGCAATGCAGGCGATCAGCCCCAGCATTTT.

This rearrangement joins TRBV20-1 to TRBJ1-2; TRBD1 is a possible D gene (5 bases). The CDR3 has 13 amino acids. V lost 3 bases to trimming and J lost 10 bases, with 18 bases between them. Germline lookup yields CDR1 DFQATT and CDR2 SNEGSKA (reference sequence). The DNA of the CDR3 is TGCAGTGCTAGTTCGGGGGTAAGGAGTAACTACACCTTC. Protein: CSASSGVRSNYTF.

The gene calls are TRBV12-5 and TRBJ2-5; 10 bases fit TRBD2. The trim removed 9 bases at V and 4 bases at J, leaving 14 bases unmatched. Germline-derived CDR1 and CDR2 are LGHNT and FRNRAP. The CDR3 has 16 amino acids. The DNA of the CDR3 is TGTGCTAGCGCGGAAGGCTCCCTAGCGGGGGTAGAGACCCAGTACTTC. Amino acid sequence: CASAEGSLAGVETQYF.

This clone came up once. The rearrangement links TRBV6-5 to TRBJ2-7, with 9 bases fitting TRBD2. The CDR3 is 15 residues long. Trimming at V came to 7 bases and at J to 4 bases, leaving 11 bases not matched to a gene. Germline CDR1 and CDR2: MNHEY and SVGAGI. In nucleotides, the CDR3 is TGTGCCAGCACGCCCCCGGGCGGGAGGGGGTACGAGCAGTACTTC. This translates into CASTPPGGRGYEQYF.

The chain couples TRBV2 to TRBJ1-1; 9 positions agree with TRBD1. Germline CDR1 reads SNHLY; CDR2 reads FYNNEI. With V trimmed by 5 bases and J by 0 bases, 7 bases remained unmatched. This CDR3 is built from 16 residues. CDR3 DNA sequence: TGTGCCAGCAGTACGGGACAGGGCAGCATGAACACTGAAGCTTTCTTT. Its translation: CASSTGQGSMNTEAFF. Full variable domain (outside the CDR3, taken from reference TRBV2 and TRBJ1-1): EPEVTQTPSHQVTQMGQEVILRCVPISNHLYFYWYRQILGQKVEFLVSFYNNEISEKSEIFDDQFSVERPDGSNFTLKIRSTKLEDSAMYFCASSTGQGSMNTEAFFGQGTRLTVV.